What follows are 20 T cell receptor beta chains derived from one specimen sequenced in a study of T cells in Graves' hyperthyroidism and ophthalmopathy. The source material, RNA transcripts, was used to amplify TCR beta CDR3 regions. A set of HTBI primers served as the primers for a first-round RT-PCR of the TCR CDR3. TCRdb re-analysed the multiplex PCR reads in MiXCR, keeping a single row per CDR3 protein. The sample carries 500,000 to 750,000 distinct CDR3 sequences, approximately 14% recorded once. The sample comprised blood. These receptors were taken from a woman younger than 45 with Graves' hyperthyroidism.

The chain joins TRBV30 to TRBJ2-4; the match to TRBD2 covers 7 bases. CDR3 length: 14 amino acids. Germline loops: CDR1 GTSNPN, CDR2 SVGIG (reference sequence). V was pared by 0 bases and J by 8 bases, with 7 bases of the junction left unmatched. The CDR3 bases are TGTGCCTGGAGTGTACGGGGGGACGGCGACATTCAGTACTTC. This translates into CAWSVRGDGDIQYF.

This clonotype came up many times. The CDR3 coding sequence is TGCGCCAGCAGCCGAGGTTTAACAGAGATGAACACTGAAGCTTTCTTT. This codes for CASSRGLTEMNTEAFF. V gene TRBV5-1 combines with J gene TRBJ1-1; D remains ambiguous. The CDR3 has 16 residues. Germline loops: CDR1 SGHRS, CDR2 YFSETQ. V lost 4 bases and J lost 0, with 16 bases in between.

The V call is TRBV28, the J call TRBJ1-3, with 8 bases identical to TRBD1. Germline V gene data show CDR1 as MDHEN and CDR2 as SYDVKM. V dropped 5 bases and J dropped 2; count of bases not matched to a gene: 5. The CDR3 sequence is 15 residues long. The CDR3 DNA reads TGTGCCAGCAGTACTCCGACAGGGGCTGGAAACACCATATATTTT. Translated: CASSTPTGAGNTIYF. The full variable domain, rest sourced from reference TRBV28 and TRBJ1-3, is DVKVTQSSRYLVKRTGEKVFLECVQDMDHENMFWYRQDPGLGLRLIYFSYDVKMKEKGDIPEGYSVSREKKERFSLILESASTNQTSMYLCASSTPTGAGNTIYFGEGSWLTVV.

The table lists this clonotype with a few counts. The chain joins TRBV19 to TRBJ2-2; 8 bases fit TRBD1. V lost 3 bases, J lost 5 bases, and 5 bases stayed unmatched. CDR3 length: 15 amino acids. Germline CDR1 and CDR2: LNHDA and SQIVND (reference sequence). In nucleotides, the CDR3 is TGTGCCAGTAGTATGGGACAGGCCAGGACCGGGGAGCTGTTTTTT. It specifies CASSMGQARTGELFF. Based on the CDR3 plus reference TRBV19 and TRBJ2-2, the full variable domain is DGGITQSPKYLFRKEGQNVTLSCEQNLNHDAMYWYRQDPGQGLRLIYYSQIVNDFQKGDIAEGYSVSREKKESFPLTVTSAQKNPTAFYLCASSMGQARTGELFFGEGSRLTVL.

The table lists this clonotype with many counts. CDR3: CASRRPGTSGTGSYEQYF. CDR3 bases: TGTGCCAGCAGACGTCCCGGGACTAGCGGGACTGGTTCTTACGAGCAGTACTTC. This chain uses TRBV6-1 with TRBJ2-7; 13 nucleotides match TRBD2. Germline assignment: CDR1 MNHNS and CDR2 SASEGT. The CDR3 has 18 residues. V was clipped by 6 bases and J by 4 bases; unmatched bases: 15.

The rearrangement uses TRBV10-2 and TRBJ2-3, with TRBD2 matching 8 bases. The V segment lost 7 bases and the J segment 1 base; nucleotides outside the gene matches: 10. The germline V gene has CDR1 WSHSY and CDR2 SAAADI. This CDR3 region has 16 residues. In DNA, the CDR3 is TGCGCCAGCATATTAAGCGGGAGTCTCGGCACAGATACGCAGTATTTT. Translated: CASILSGSLGTDTQYF.

The sample holds many counts of this clonotype. The V gene is TRBV5-1, the J gene TRBJ1-1; tentative D call: TRBD1 (5 bases). The V gene lost 0 bases and the J gene lost 3 bases, with 9 bases spanning the gap. The CDR3 sequence is 14 residues long. Germline V gene data show CDR1 as SGHRS and CDR2 as YFSETQ. In nucleotides, the CDR3 is TGCGCCAGCAGCTTGGTTGGGGGATACACTGAAGCTTTCTTT. Protein: CASSLVGGYTEAFF.

J is TRBJ2-2 and V is TRBV2; 7 nucleotides agree with TRBD2. The CDR3 length is 13 residues. V lost 7 bases and J lost 6; bases outside the gene matches: 5. Germline loops: CDR1 SNHLY, CDR2 FYNNEI. The CDR3 coding sequence is TGTGCCAGCATGGGACTAAGCGCCGGGGAGCTGTTTTTT. Its translation is CASMGLSAGELFF.

In its sample, this clonotype was seen many times. This rearrangement joins TRBV29-1 to TRBJ1-2, with D possibly TRBD1 on 5 matching bases. The germline V gene encodes CDR1 SQVTM and CDR2 ANQGSEA. This CDR3 region has 15 residues. V lost 3 bases and J lost 8, with 22 bases in between. This CDR3 reads CSVDGPGDPYKGYTF. In nucleotides, the CDR3 is TGCAGCGTTGATGGTCCGGGGGACCCTTACAAGGGCTACACCTTC.

Regarding this clonotype: A read error may be the cause here, since a much bigger clone is one base away. J is TRBJ2-1 and V is TRBV5-1; D may match TRBD1 or TRBD2 (5 bases each). Germline CDR1 and CDR2: SGHRS and YFSETQ. The CDR3 consists of 17 residues. V lost 3 bases to trimming and J lost 2 bases, with 18 bases between them. Written as DNA, the CDR3 is TGCGCCAGCAGCTCCCTGGGACCAGCGGAGACCTACAATGAGCAGTTCTTC. This translates into CASSSLGPAETYNEQFF.

This clonotype showed up many times. The chain recombines TRBV19 with TRBJ1-5, with TRBD1 as a possible D gene (6 bases). The germline gives CDR1 LNHDA, CDR2 SQIVND (reference sequence). CDR3 size: 13 residues. V dropped 5 bases and J dropped 5 bases, with 10 bases sitting between them. The chain's CDR3 is CASSFNRDQPQHF. CDR3 bases: TGTGCCAGTAGTTTCAACAGGGATCAGCCCCAGCATTTT.

This clonotype has a handful of counts. The chain uses TRBV6-2 or TRBV6-3 and TRBJ1-5; D is unclear. The length of the CDR3 is 13 residues. In germline, CDR1 is MNHEY, CDR2 SVGEGT. V was clipped by 7 bases and J by 0 bases, with 7 bases between them. The CDR3: CASNRDSNQPQHF. CDR3 DNA: TGTGCCAGCAATAGAGATAGCAATCAGCCCCAGCATTTT.

This clonotype was counted ten times or more. The V and J genes are TRBV7-9 and TRBJ2-1; 9 positions agree with TRBD2. Germline V CDR1 and CDR2: SEHNR, FQNEAQ (reference sequence). J was trimmed by 4 bases and V by 2 bases; bases with no gene match: 6. This CDR3 is 16 amino acids long. The CDR3 loop is CASSLSLAGAYNEQFF. The CDR3 DNA sequence: TGTGCCAGCAGCTTATCGTTAGCGGGGGCTTACAATGAGCAGTTCTTC.

The sample holds a few counts of this clonotype. The V call is TRBV4-1, the J call TRBJ1-5; a weak D match, TRBD1 (6 bases). In germline, CDR1 is MGHRA, CDR2 YSYEKL. CDR3 length: 15 residues. The ends were cut back, 0 bases at V and 7 bases at J, with 13 bases in the middle. DNA for the CDR3: TGCGCCAGCAGCCAAGATCAACAGGGCGAGCAGCCCCAGCATTTT. It translates to CASSQDQQGEQPQHF.

This clonotype was detected ten times or more. The chain is built from TRBV6-1 and TRBJ2-1; possible D gene TRBD1, 5 bases. Trimming pared 3 bases from V and 4 bases from J, leaving 13 bases between. This CDR3 has 15 amino acids. Germline-derived CDR1 and CDR2 are MNHNS and SASEGT. The CDR3 loop is CASSDGARGYNEQFF. The DNA for the CDR3 is TGTGCCAGCAGTGATGGGGCAAGGGGTTACAATGAGCAGTTCTTC.

This clonotype was recorded many times. This sequence joins TRBV10-3 and TRBJ2-3, with TRBD2 matching 11 bases. The CDR3 has 13 amino acids. In germline, CDR1 is ENHRY, CDR2 SYGVKD. Trimming removed 8 bases from V and 5 bases from J; junction bases left unmatched: 3. The CDR3 spells CAIGGLAGDTQYF. As DNA, the CDR3 is TGTGCCATCGGTGGACTAGCGGGAGATACGCAGTATTTT.

Ten or more counts support this clonotype. This chain uses TRBV7-9 with TRBJ1-4, with D tentatively TRBD1 (6 bases). V was pared by 1 base and J by 5 bases, with 11 bases between. The CDR3 has 15 amino acids. CDR1 and CDR2 (germline): SEHNR, FQNEAQ (reference sequence). CDR3 protein: CASSLGAGTNEKLFF. CDR3 coding DNA: TGTGCCAGCAGCTTAGGGGCCGGGACAAATGAAAAACTGTTTTTT.

There are a few counts of this clonotype. This sequence joins TRBV6-1 and TRBJ1-3; no firm D call. The V end lost 6 bases, the J end lost 5 bases, and 8 bases lay between the germline ends. Germline-derived CDR1 and CDR2 are MNHNS and SASEGT. This CDR3 has 12 residues. This chain's CDR3 is CASSIDRNTIYF. CDR3 bases: TGTGCCAGCAGCATAGACAGAAACACCATATATTTT.

V gene TRBV12-5 combines with J gene TRBJ2-2; 11 nucleotides match TRBD2. Germline V gene lookup returns CDR1 LGHNT and CDR2 FRNRAP. Trimming took 7 bases from V and 7 from J; bases not matched to a gene: 14. The CDR3 runs to 17 residues. DNA of the CDR3: TGTGCTAGTGCCCCCGCGCATCTAGCGGGAGGTGGCGGGGAGCTGTTTTTT. Protein sequence: CASAPAHLAGGGGELFF.

This sequence joins TRBV7-9 and TRBJ2-7, with 8 nucleotides matching TRBD1. J lost 9 bases, V lost 3 bases, and 13 bases had no gene match. The CDR3 is 15 residues long. Germline loops: CDR1 SEHNR, CDR2 FQNEAQ (reference sequence). The CDR3 DNA is TGTGCCAGCAGCTTTCAGGGGGCGACCCTTTTAGGGCAGTACTTC. This translates into CASSFQGATLLGQYF.